This T cell receptor beta chain was captured by sequencing in a study of glioma-infiltrating T cells. Notes on the study in general: Non-neoplastic patients had below-expected tissue-blood divergence, while all gliomas exceeded expectation.

Points on this clonotype: Its antigen is not known.

The germline V gene encodes CDR1 MNHEY and CDR2 SVGAGI. CDR3 length equals 16 residues. Using RNA template, CDR3s of TCR alpha and beta were amplified with iRepertoire arm-PCR. In TCRdb, the multiplex PCR reads were re-called with MiXCR into one record per CDR3 protein. The sample lists 300,000 to 400,000 distinct CDR3 sequences, about 40% occurring once. The receptor's source is a human donor with low-grade glioma or glioblastoma, undergoing nonglioma brain surgery, or in good health (not recorded which). V and J are TRBV6-5 and TRBJ2-1; D is perhaps TRBD2 (5 bases). The specimen was glioma tissue, nonneoplastic brain tissue, or PBMCs (not recorded which). This CDR3 is CVSSYSFAEGYNEQFF. In DNA, the CDR3 is TGTGTTAGCAGTTACTCATTCGCTGAGGGCTACAATGAGCAGTTCTTC.